Below, 4 T cell receptor beta chains from the same sample are listed, as sequenced in a study of T cell responses to AZD1222 COVID-19 vaccine. Measured with immunoSEQ multiplex PCR; TCRdb has only the in-frame clones, and not every one. The sample lists more than 120,000 clones, approximately 86% seen once, with about 5% in the top ten. Sequencing used peripheral blood, obtained 28 days after the second AZD1222 dose. The source is an adult who received the AZD1222 COVID-19 vaccine.

This chain links TRBV3-1 (or the pseudogene TRBV3-2) with TRBJ1-2, with 7 bases that match TRBD1. V dropped 4 bases and J dropped 8; count of bases not matched to a gene: 4. The germline V gene has CDR1 LGHDT and CDR2 YNNKEL (reference sequence). The CDR3 covers 12 residues. The CDR3 region has the DNA TGTGCCAGCAGCCCGAACAGGGGCGGCTACACCTTC. Protein: CASSPNRGGYTF.

The CDR3 is CASSQDLRGPSTEAFF. CDR3 DNA: TGTGCCAGCAGCCAAGATCTCCGGGGGCCGAGCACTGAAGCTTTCTTT. The V call is TRBV4-2, the J call TRBJ1-1; D is perhaps TRBD1 (6 bases). CDR1 and CDR2 from the germline V gene are LGHNA and YNFKEQ. Deletions cut 0 bases from V and 4 bases from J, with 15 bases between. The CDR3 sequence is 16 residues long.

The table lists this clone with a few counts. The chain carries TRBV6-4 and TRBJ2-3; 7 bases map to TRBD2. This CDR3 comprises 13 residues. CDR1 is MRHNA and CDR2 is SNTAGT in the germline V gene. Trimming took 5 bases from V and 1 from J; bases not matched to a gene: 0. Here the CDR3 DNA reads TGTGCCAGCAGTAGCGGGGGCACAGATACGCAGTATTTT. This translates into CASSSGGTDTQYF.

This sequence joins TRBV12-5 and TRBJ2-3; 11 bases agree with TRBD2. This CDR3 is built from 15 residues. Germline V gene sequence: CDR1 LGHNT, CDR2 FRNRAP. J gave up 6 bases and V 3 bases, and 5 bases lay outside the gene matches. CDR3 coding DNA: TGTGCTAGTGGTTTTCCCGGACTAGCGGGCGATACGCAGTATTTT. Its translation is CASGFPGLAGDTQYF.